A selection of T cell receptor beta chains follows, all from one sample in a study of CD8 T cells in Susac syndrome. TCRdb redid the calling of the immunoSEQ multiplex PCR reads with MiXCR, one entry per CDR3 protein. Found here are 85,000 to 90,000 distinct CDR3 sequences, just under 95% of them singletons; the top ten hold around 0.3%. Sample: CD8+ T cells from PBMCs. Receptor source: a human donor in good health. Both conserved end residues are part of each CDR3. The order of the fields is J gene, V gene, D gene, clone size, CDR3 protein, CDR3 DNA. D genes are given only for firm matches. A clone size is listed for some rows: how often the clone was seen (once, few, many), or a class if it is expanded.

TRBJ1-2 TRBV23-1 NA NA CASRTTTPQYIFHGYTF TGCGCCAGCAGGACGACAACTCCCCAGTATATATTTCACGGCTACACCTTC
TRBJ1-5 TRBV5-1 NA once CASSTSGNQPQHF TGCGCCAGCAGCACATCGGGCAATCAGCCCCAGCATTTT
TRBJ2-3 TRBV13 TRBD2 NA CASSSGTSGGMTDTQYF TGTGCCAGCAGCTCTGGGACTAGCGGGGGGATGACAGATACGCAGTATTTT
TRBJ2-2 TRBV19 NA NA CASSMAGLLPNTGELFF TGTGCCAGTAGTATGGCAGGGTTACTGCCGAACACCGGGGAGCTGTTTTTT
TRBJ2-3 TRBV5-6 TRBD2 NA CASSPGSGGYTDTQYF TGTGCCAGCAGCCCGGGTAGCGGGGGTTACACAGATACGCAGTATTTT
TRBJ1-5 TRBV21-1 NA NA CASSHLEGQPQHF TGTGCCAGCAGTCACCTTGAGGGGCAGCCCCAGCATTTT
TRBJ2-5 TRBV10-2 NA NA CAVGGNNDQETQYF TGCGCCGTAGGGGGGAACAACGACCAAGAGACCCAGTACTTC
TRBJ2-1 TRBV12-3/TRBV12-4 NA once CASSGTPGYNEQFF TGTGCCAGCAGCGGGACCCCTGGCTACAATGAGCAGTTCTTC
TRBJ2-7 TRBV5-1 NA NA CASSLSQGISYEQYF TGCGCCAGCAGCTTGTCCCAGGGGATATCCTACGAGCAGTACTTC
TRBJ2-7 TRBV5-1 NA NA CASSLESYEQYF TGCGCCAGCAGCTTGGAGTCCTACGAGCAGTACTTC
TRBJ2-3 TRBV7-6 TRBD2 NA CASSSGLAGGVDTQYF TGTGCCAGCAGCTCAGGACTAGCGGGGGGTGTAGATACGCAGTATTTT
TRBJ1-2 TRBV29-1 NA once CSVAVDYGYTF TGCAGCGTTGCCGTGGACTATGGCTACACCTTC
TRBJ2-2 TRBV9 TRBD1 NA CASSETGSVTGELFF TGTGCCAGCAGCGAGACAGGGTCCGTCACCGGGGAGCTGTTTTTT
TRBJ2-2 TRBV29-1 TRBD1 NA CSVPTGGEAGELFF TGCAGCGTCCCAACAGGGGGCGAAGCCGGGGAGCTGTTTTTT
TRBJ1-5 TRBV27 NA NA CASSPGWGNQPQHF TGTGCCAGCAGTCCCGGGTGGGGCAATCAGCCCCAGCATTTT
TRBJ2-7 TRBV29-1 NA NA CSVQGGSYEQYF TGCAGCGTCCAAGGGGGCTCCTACGAGCAGTACTTC
TRBJ1-2 TRBV3-1 NA NA CASSQSTGLAYGYTF TGTGCCAGCAGCCAATCAACAGGGTTGGCATATGGCTACACCTTC
TRBJ2-5 TRBV6-2/TRBV6-3 NA NA CASSYSTGGQETQYF TGTGCCAGCAGTTACTCGACGGGCGGGCAGGAGACCCAGTACTTC
TRBJ1-2 TRBV7-9 NA NA CASSFGRGYTF TGTGCCAGCAGCTTTGGACGCGGCTACACCTTC
TRBJ1-1 TRBV11-1 NA NA CASSLENTEVTEAFF TGTGCCAGCAGCTTAGAGAACACTGAAGTAACTGAAGCTTTCTTT
TRBJ2-2 TRBV7-2 NA NA CASSPGLVGELFF TGTGCCAGCAGCCCCGGTCTGGTCGGGGAGCTGTTTTTT
TRBJ1-2 TRBV13 NA NA CASKAGADYGYTF TGTGCCAGCAAAGCGGGGGCGGACTATGGCTACACCTTC
TRBJ2-7 TRBV6-1 TRBD1 NA CASSDRAVPPYEQYF TGTGCCAGCAGCGACAGGGCGGTCCCCCCCTACGAGCAGTACTTC
TRBJ1-4 TRBV15 TRBD1 NA CATSMTGGAPNEKLFF TGTGCCACCAGCATGACAGGGGGCGCGCCTAATGAAAAACTGTTTTTT
TRBJ1-6 TRBV27 NA NA CASSLGTRGNSPLHF TGTGCCAGCAGTTTGGGGACACGTGGGAATTCACCCCTCCACTTT
TRBJ1-1 TRBV13 TRBD1 NA CASSSGQGTGTEAFF TGTGCCAGCAGCTCCGGACAGGGGACGGGGACTGAAGCTTTCTTT